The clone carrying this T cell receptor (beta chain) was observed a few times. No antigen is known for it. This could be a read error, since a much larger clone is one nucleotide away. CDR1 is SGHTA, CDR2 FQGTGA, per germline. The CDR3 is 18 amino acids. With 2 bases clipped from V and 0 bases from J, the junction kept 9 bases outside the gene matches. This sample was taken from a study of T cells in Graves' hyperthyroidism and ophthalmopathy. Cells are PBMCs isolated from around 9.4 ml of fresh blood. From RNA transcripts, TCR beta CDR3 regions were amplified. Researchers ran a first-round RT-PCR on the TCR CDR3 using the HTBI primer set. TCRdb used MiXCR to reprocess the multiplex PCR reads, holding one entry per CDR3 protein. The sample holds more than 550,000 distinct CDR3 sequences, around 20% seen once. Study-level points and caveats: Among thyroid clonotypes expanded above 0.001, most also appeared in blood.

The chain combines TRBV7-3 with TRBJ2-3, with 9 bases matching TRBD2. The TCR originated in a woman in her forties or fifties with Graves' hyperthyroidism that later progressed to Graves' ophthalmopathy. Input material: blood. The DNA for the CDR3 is TGTGCCAGCAGCTTAGGCGCTGCGGGGGGGGCTAGCACAGATACGCAGTATTTT. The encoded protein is CASSLGAAGGASTDTQYF.